The 6 T cell receptor beta chains reported below all come from one sample, sequenced in a study of CD8+ T cells in alopecia areata. The authors extracted RNA and reverse transcribed it into cDNA as the sequencing template. Profiling relied on immunoSEQ multiplex PCR, and the TCRdb table lists in-frame clones only, not all of them. Of 150,000 to 200,000 clones in the sample, 58% are singletons; the top ten hold roughly 17%. The treatment is: oral pan-JAK inhibitor, 5-10 mg twice daily. Sequences were derived from CD4+ T cells sorted from blood, sampled at approximately week 55, from a patient treated with tofacitinib. The receptors here all came from a human donor with alopecia areata.

In this sample, this clone turned up once. The V gene is TRBV4-1, the J gene TRBJ1-2; D is unclear. The CDR3 consists of 15 residues. Germline CDR1 reads MGHRA; CDR2 reads YSYEKL. The V end was cut by 3 bases, the J end by 5 bases, with 16 bases between. The CDR3: CASSQEEGRPYGYTF. The CDR3 coding sequence is TGCGCCAGCAGCCAGGAGGAGGGCAGGCCTTATGGCTACACCTTC.

This chain uses TRBV5-4 with TRBJ2-5; 8 bases map to TRBD1. Unmatched junction bases numbered 10, after V lost 1 base and J lost 5 bases. The CDR3 is made up of 16 amino acids. The germline gives CDR1 SGHNT, CDR2 YYREEE (reference sequence). The CDR3 nucleotides read TGTGCCAGCAGCTTGCTTTCCCAGGGGGCGTTGGAGACCCAGTACTTC. Protein product: CASSLLSQGALETQYF.

The chain combines TRBV29-1 with TRBJ2-5; 12 positions match TRBD2. The CDR3 runs to 16 residues. Germline assignment: CDR1 SQVTM and CDR2 ANQGSEA. The J segment lost 4 bases and the V segment lost 6 bases, leaving 12 bases of the junction unmatched. DNA of the CDR3: TGCAGCGTCTCCGGGGCTAGCGGGGGGGCTGGAGAGACCCAGTACTTC. Its protein is CSVSGASGGAGETQYF.

The chain carries TRBV29-1 and TRBJ1-2; D perhaps matches TRBD1 (5 bases). Germline CDR1 SQVTM, CDR2 ANQGSEA. The CDR3 is 16 amino acids. The ends were cut back, 0 bases at V and 4 bases at J, with 18 bases in the middle. The CDR3 nucleotides are TGCAGCGTTGAAGATGGGTACGGGGGAAGGACCTATGGCTACACCTTC. Protein product: CSVEDGYGGRTYGYTF.

The rearrangement joins TRBV4-2 to TRBJ1-2; D gene ambiguous. Trimming removed 0 bases at V and 4 bases at J, with 12 bases between. There are 15 residues in the CDR3. Germline lookup yields CDR1 LGHNA and CDR2 YNFKEQ. This CDR3 reads CASSQDDAGSYGYTF. DNA of the CDR3: TGTGCCAGCAGCCAAGACGATGCAGGAAGCTATGGCTACACCTTC.

V is TRBV25-1 and J is TRBJ2-2, with D unresolved. V shed 6 bases and J shed 2 bases, with 10 bases lying between them. The CDR3 consists of 14 residues. Germline lookup yields CDR1 MGHDK and CDR2 SYGVNS. The CDR3 here is CASRRQENTGELFF. CDR3 coding DNA: TGTGCCAGCAGGAGGCAGGAAAACACCGGGGAGCTGTTTTTT.